This T cell receptor (beta chain) was captured in a study of CD8+ T cells in alopecia areata. The sample's treatment: oral pan-JAK inhibitor, 5-10 mg twice daily. Whole-study findings and limits: Higher clonality and more expanded CD8+ clones appeared in lesional than normal scalp.

Germline assignment: CDR1 SGHDT and CDR2 YYEEEE. V was clipped by 5 bases and J by 8 bases; unmatched bases: 8. The CDR3 loop spans 13 amino acids. Following extraction, RNA underwent reverse transcription to cDNA, which served as the sequencing template. Repertoires were generated with immunoSEQ multiplex PCR, while TCRdb's copy carries only in-frame clones and drops some. The table has approximately 42,000 clones, roughly 65% seen once. Regarding this clone: Its antigen is as yet unknown.

The source is a human donor with alopecia areata. Sequencing used CD8+ T cells sorted from blood, obtained at week 4, from a patient treated with tofacitinib. This chain uses TRBV5-6 with TRBJ1-2, with 8 bases lining up with TRBD1. CDR3 sequence: CASSQGAMGGYTF. CDR3 DNA: TGTGCCAGCAGTCAGGGGGCAATGGGCGGCTACACCTTC.